A single sample gave rise to the 8 T cell receptor beta chains below, sequenced in a study of blood T cell repertoires in COVID-19 (dated by TCRdb to the early 2020s). Receptors were amplified or captured by the immunoSEQ multiplex PCR assay. Not all clones reach the TCRdb copy of this immuneACCESS table, which keeps in-frame sequences only. Checked studies attribute under half of the gap to unresolved V genes and leave the rest unexplained. The sample table contains around 270,000 clones; only one count was recorded for approximately 86% of them. Of the sample, about 5% falls within the top ten clones. Input material: peripheral blood. The receptor source for this set is an older woman with COVID-19, enrolled during active disease.

This chain connects TRBV5-5 to TRBJ1-1; no definite D call. The V gene lost 0 bases and the J gene lost 1 base, with 7 bases spanning the gap. This CDR3 comprises 14 residues. The germline gives CDR1 SGHKS, CDR2 YYEKEE (reference sequence). Written as DNA, the CDR3 is TGTGCCAGCAGCTTGGTACAGCAGAACACTGAAGCTTTCTTT. Its translation: CASSLVQQNTEAFF.

The chain recombines TRBV6-4 with TRBJ1-5, with D uncertain. The length of the CDR3 is 13 residues. Trimming removed 5 bases from V and 5 bases from J, with 10 bases in between. Per germline, CDR1 MRHNA and CDR2 SNTAGT. CDR3 protein: CASSPELDQPQHF. CDR3 nucleotides: TGTGCCAGCAGTCCTGAACTTGATCAGCCCCAGCATTTT.

The V call is TRBV6-1, the J call TRBJ1-3; no reliable D call. V was shortened by 2 bases and J by 9 bases, with 8 bases between the two germline ends. The CDR3 consists of 12 residues. CDR1 is MNHNS, CDR2 SASEGT, per germline. The CDR3 region is CASSERGSTIYF. Here the CDR3 DNA reads TGTGCCAGCAGTGAACGGGGATCCACCATATATTTT.

The rearrangement uses TRBV5-1 and TRBJ2-2; TRBD1 is a possible D gene (5 bases). This CDR3 has 15 residues. The germline V gene has CDR1 SGHRS and CDR2 YFSETQ. The germline V and J ends were trimmed by 0 bases and 6 bases, with 12 bases remaining between them. The CDR3 nucleotides are TGCGCCAGCAGCTTGGTGCTAGGGGAAGCCGGGGAGCTGTTTTTT. Translation gives CASSLVLGEAGELFF.

This clone turned up a few times. V usage is TRBV9 and J usage is TRBJ2-7, with D perhaps TRBD1 (5 bases). V was clipped by 4 bases and J by 2 bases, with 10 bases between them. CDR3 length equals 13 residues. Germline V lookup: CDR1 SGDLS, CDR2 YYNGEE. The chain's CDR3 is CASSRATAYEQYF. The CDR3 coding sequence is TGTGCCAGCAGCAGAGCGACAGCCTACGAGCAGTACTTC.

The chain carries TRBV6-2 or TRBV6-3 and TRBJ1-5, with D perhaps matching TRBD1 (6 bases). Germline V gene sequence: CDR1 MNHEY, CDR2 SVGEGT. Trimming stripped 4 bases from V and 1 base from J, with 8 bases between. The CDR3 runs 14 residues. The CDR3 nucleotides read TGTGCCAGCAGTTCTACAGGGAGCAATCAGCCCCAGCATTTT. It specifies CASSSTGSNQPQHF.

The V call is TRBV7-2, the J call TRBJ2-1; TRBD2 aligns across 8 bases. CDR3 length: 15 residues. CDR1 SGHTA and CDR2 FQGNSA come from the germline V gene. The V segment lost 8 bases and the J segment 4 bases; nucleotides outside the gene matches: 10. Here the CDR3 reads CASSRFSGSYNEQFF. CDR3 sequence (DNA): TGTGCCAGCTCTAGATTCAGCGGGAGTTACAATGAGCAGTTCTTC.

The genes are TRBV30 and TRBJ1-6; possibly TRBD1 for D (6 bases). This CDR3 spans 15 amino acids. Trimming shortened V by 3 bases and J by 10 bases, and 19 bases separated the two germline ends. Germline CDR1 is GTSNPN and CDR2 is SVGIG (reference sequence). DNA of the CDR3: TGTGCCTGGAGGCCCATGGGGGCGAATGGGTCACCCCTCCACTTT. Translating gives CAWRPMGANGSPLHF.